The rows below give T cell receptor beta chains drawn from one sample of a study of blood T cell repertoires in COVID-19. Generated by immunoSEQ multiplex PCR, the TCRdb table keeps only in-frame clones and is missing some. The table shows 200,000 to 250,000 clones, with about 89% occurring only once. Sequencing was carried out using peripheral blood. Every receptor here comes from a man aged 55 to 70 who had recovered from COVID-19. CDR3s include the opening cysteine and the closing phenylalanine or tryptophan. Fields, in order: CDR3 DNA, CDR3 protein, D gene, J gene, V gene, clone size. A D gene is named only where the DNA matches it firmly. Expanded clones get a size class; other rows say once, few or many, or leave the size out.

DNA: TGTGCCAGCATGACACCAGGCACAGATACGCAGTATTTT
CDR3: CASMTPGTDTQYF
D: NA
J: TRBJ2-3
V: TRBV28
size: NA

DNA: TGTGCCAGCAGCTTAGGTAGTGCTAATTCACCCCTCCACTTT
CDR3: CASSLGSANSPLHF
D: NA
J: TRBJ1-6
V: TRBV7-3
size: few

DNA: TGCAGCGTGAGAGAGGACAGAAACAATCAGCCCCAGCATTTT
CDR3: CSVREDRNNQPQHF
D: NA
J: TRBJ1-5
V: TRBV29-1
size: NA

DNA: TGTGCCAGCAGCTTCCGGACTAGCACCAGCACAGATACGCAGTATTTT
CDR3: CASSFRTSTSTDTQYF
D: TRBD2
J: TRBJ2-3
V: TRBV11-2
size: NA

DNA: TGTGCCAGCAGTGAAGGAGTTACAATTCAAGAGACCCAGTACTTC
CDR3: CASSEGVTIQETQYF
D: NA
J: TRBJ2-5
V: TRBV25-1
size: once

DNA: TGCGCCAGCAGCTTGTACGGGGGAAACACTGAAGCTTTCTTT
CDR3: CASSLYGGNTEAFF
D: NA
J: TRBJ1-1
V: TRBV5-1
size: NA

DNA: TGTGCCAGCAGCCAAGATCGGCAGGGTTTCTATAATTCACCCCTCCACTTT
CDR3: CASSQDRQGFYNSPLHF
D: NA
J: TRBJ1-6
V: TRBV3-1/TRBV3-2
size: NA

DNA: TGTGCCAGCAGCTTGGGGACAGGGGGCATCTACGAGCAGTACTTC
CDR3: CASSLGTGGIYEQYF
D: TRBD1
J: TRBJ2-7
V: TRBV7-8
size: NA

DNA: TGCAGCGTTCGGGACACATTAAGCACAGATACGCAGTATTTT
CDR3: CSVRDTLSTDTQYF
D: NA
J: TRBJ2-3
V: TRBV29-1
size: NA

DNA: TGTGCCAGCAGCTTCCAGGGGAGTAGAAACACCATATATTTT
CDR3: CASSFQGSRNTIYF
D: NA
J: TRBJ1-3
V: TRBV7-9
size: NA

DNA: TGTGCCAGCAGTCGGGACAGAGATCTATCCCAGCATTTT
CDR3: CASSRDRDLSQHF
D: TRBD1
J: TRBJ1-5
V: TRBV12-3/TRBV12-4
size: NA

DNA: TGTGCCAGCAGAGAGGCAGGGCGGGAAGCTTTCTTT
CDR3: CASREAGREAFF
D: NA
J: TRBJ1-1
V: TRBV2
size: NA

DNA: TGTGCCAGCAGCTTAGAAACAGGCGTTAATGAAAAACTGTTTTTT
CDR3: CASSLETGVNEKLFF
D: NA
J: TRBJ1-4
V: TRBV7-2
size: NA